These 9 T cell receptor beta chains were all obtained from the same sample, sequenced in a study of blood T cell dynamics during melanoma immunotherapy. Profiled with immunoSEQ multiplex PCR; TCRdb holds only in-frame clones, not every one. The sample holds about 22,000 clones, around 92% seen once. The time point is: pre-treatment baseline. The material was blood, obtained from a patient treated with checkpoint blockade. The source of these receptors is a human donor with melanoma.

This sequence joins TRBV6-1 and TRBJ1-2; unclear D gene. The CDR3 length is 14 residues. The V gene's germline CDR1 is MNHNS and CDR2 SASEGT. Trimming removed 8 bases at V and 0 bases at J, with 13 bases between. The CDR3 loop is CASRTRKPNYGYTF. DNA for the CDR3: TGTGCCAGCCGCACACGTAAGCCTAACTATGGCTACACCTTC.

The V gene is TRBV14, the J gene TRBJ2-5; 8 bases match TRBD2. CDR1 is SGHDN and CDR2 is FVKESK in the germline V gene. V shed 4 bases, J shed 4 bases, and the junction held 8 bases outside the gene matches. The CDR3 has 15 amino acids. The CDR3 nucleotides are TGTGCCAGCAGCCCCGGACTAGCCCAGGGAGAGACCCAGTACTTC. Its translation: CASSPGLAQGETQYF.

The chain carries TRBV7-9 and TRBJ2-1; either TRBD1 or TRBD2 may fit D (6 bases each). Trimming pared 3 bases from V and 15 bases from J, leaving 15 bases between. Germline assignment: CDR1 SEHNR and CDR2 FQNEAQ (reference sequence). The CDR3 consists of 12 residues. The CDR3 loop is CASSFGGQALFF. CDR3 coding DNA: TGTGCCAGCAGCTTTGGGGGGCAGGCTCTGTTCTTC.

The chain uses TRBV18 and TRBJ2-1; D is uncertain. V lost 6 bases and J 4 bases, leaving 22 bases between the germline ends. Germline CDR1 is KGHSH and CDR2 is LQKENI. This CDR3 spans 17 amino acids. The CDR3 loop is CASSPRVSLGQYNEQFF. CDR3 DNA sequence: TGTGCCAGCTCCCCCCGGGTCTCCCTCGGGCAATACAATGAGCAGTTCTTC.

J is TRBJ2-2 and V is TRBV19; 8 nucleotides line up with TRBD1. CDR1 is LNHDA and CDR2 is SQIVND in the germline V gene (reference sequence). The CDR3 consists of 15 residues. Trimming at V came to 5 bases and at J to 2 bases, leaving 4 bases not matched to a gene. DNA for the CDR3: TGTGCCAGTAGTCGGGACAGGAGAAACACCGGGGAGCTGTTTTTT. Translating it yields CASSRDRRNTGELFF.

This clone was counted once. This chain uses TRBV30 with TRBJ1-2; 8 nucleotides match TRBD1. Unmatched junction bases numbered 8, after V lost 4 bases and J lost 4 bases. There are 14 residues in the CDR3. Germline V gene sequence: CDR1 GTSNPN, CDR2 SVGIG (reference sequence). DNA for the CDR3: TGTGCCTGGACCCTGGACAGGGTGGGCTATGGCTACACCTTC. This gives the protein CAWTLDRVGYGYTF.

J is TRBJ1-6 and V is TRBV5-6; TRBD1 matches at 7 bases. Germline V CDR1 and CDR2: SGHDT, YYEEEE. The ends lost 1 base at V and 3 bases at J; junction bases unmatched: 4. This CDR3 region has 16 residues. CDR3 region: CASSLQGDHYNSPLHF. The CDR3 DNA is TGTGCCAGCAGCTTGCAGGGGGATCACTATAATTCACCCCTCCACTTT.

V gene TRBV18 combines with J gene TRBJ1-2, with no clear D. The CDR3 contains 15 residues. CDR1 and CDR2 (germline): KGHSH, LQKENI. V shed 6 bases and J shed 4 bases, with 18 bases lying between them. The CDR3 is CASSPELEGGYGYTF. The CDR3 region has the DNA TGTGCCAGCTCGCCCGAACTAGAGGGTGGCTATGGCTACACCTTC. Combining the CDR3 with reference TRBV18 and TRBJ1-2 gives the whole variable domain NAGVMQNPRHLVRRRGQEARLRCSPMKGHSHVYWYRQLPEEGLKFMVYLQKENIIDESGMPKERFSAEFPKEGPSILRIQQVVRGDSAAYFCASSPELEGGYGYTFGSGTRLTVV.

The rearrangement joins TRBV28 to TRBJ2-7, with 8 bases identical to TRBD1. This CDR3 contains 15 residues. Germline V CDR1 and CDR2: MDHEN, SYDVKM. With 6 bases clipped from V and 3 bases from J, the junction kept 10 bases outside the gene matches. CDR3 coding DNA: TGTGCCAGCAGCCCGGACAGGGCGCGAATCTACGAGCAGTACTTC. Its protein product is CASSPDRARIYEQYF.